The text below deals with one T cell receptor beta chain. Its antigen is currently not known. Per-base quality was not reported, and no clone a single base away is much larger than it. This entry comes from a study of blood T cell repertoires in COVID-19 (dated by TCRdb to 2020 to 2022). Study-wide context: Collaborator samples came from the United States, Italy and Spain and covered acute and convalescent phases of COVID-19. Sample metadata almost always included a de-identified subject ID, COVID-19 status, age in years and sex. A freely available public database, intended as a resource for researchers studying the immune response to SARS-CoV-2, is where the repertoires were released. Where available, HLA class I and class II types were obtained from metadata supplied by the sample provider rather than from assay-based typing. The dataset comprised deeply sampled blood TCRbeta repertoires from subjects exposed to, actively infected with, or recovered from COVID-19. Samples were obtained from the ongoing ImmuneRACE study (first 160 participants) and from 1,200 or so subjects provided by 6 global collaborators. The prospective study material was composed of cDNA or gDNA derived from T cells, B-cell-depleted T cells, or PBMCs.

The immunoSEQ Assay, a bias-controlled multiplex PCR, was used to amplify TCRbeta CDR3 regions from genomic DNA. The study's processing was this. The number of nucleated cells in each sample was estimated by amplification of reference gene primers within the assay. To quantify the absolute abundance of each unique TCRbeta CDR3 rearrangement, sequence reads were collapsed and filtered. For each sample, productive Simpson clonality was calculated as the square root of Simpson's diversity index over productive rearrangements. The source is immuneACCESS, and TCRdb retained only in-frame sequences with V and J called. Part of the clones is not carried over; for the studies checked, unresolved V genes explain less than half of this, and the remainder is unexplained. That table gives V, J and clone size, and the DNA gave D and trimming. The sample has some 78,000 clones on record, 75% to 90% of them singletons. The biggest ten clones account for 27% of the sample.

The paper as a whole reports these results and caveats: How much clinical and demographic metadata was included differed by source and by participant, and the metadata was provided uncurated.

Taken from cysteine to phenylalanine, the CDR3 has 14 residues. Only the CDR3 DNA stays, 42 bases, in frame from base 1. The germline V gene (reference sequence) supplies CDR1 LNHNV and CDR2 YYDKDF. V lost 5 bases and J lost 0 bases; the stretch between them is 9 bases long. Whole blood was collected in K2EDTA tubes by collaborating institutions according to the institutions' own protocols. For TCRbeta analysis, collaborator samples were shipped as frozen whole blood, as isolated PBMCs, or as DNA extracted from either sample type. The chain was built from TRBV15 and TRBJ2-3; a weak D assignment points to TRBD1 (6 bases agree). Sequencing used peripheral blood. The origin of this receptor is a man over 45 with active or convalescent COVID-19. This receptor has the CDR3 CATSLDRSTDTQYF. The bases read TGTGCCACCAGCCTCGACAGGAGCACAGATACGCAGTATTTT.